This entry lists 18 T cell receptor beta chains sequenced from one sample in a study of T cells in Graves' hyperthyroidism and ophthalmopathy. Regions amplified from RNA transcripts were the TCR beta CDR3 regions. HTBI primers were the set used in a first-round RT-PCR of the TCR CDR3. MiXCR, applied by TCRdb to the multiplex PCR reads, yields one record per CDR3 protein. The profile shows about 290,000 distinct CDR3 sequences, about a sixth of them singletons. Sequencing was done on a sample of blood. These receptors were taken from a woman aged 60 to 75 with Graves' ophthalmopathy.

This clonotype was picked up a small number of times. V and J are TRBV7-2 and TRBJ2-5, with TRBD1 identical over 9 bases. Per the germline V gene, CDR1 is SGHTA and CDR2 is FQGNSA. The CDR3 loop spans 15 amino acids. V shed 5 bases and J 5 bases; nucleotides not matched to a gene: 9. CDR3 nucleotide sequence: TGTGCCAGCAGCCCACCACAGGGGGCGAGGGAGACCCAGTACTTC. It yields the protein CASSPPQGARETQYF.

V and J are TRBV10-3 and TRBJ2-1; 8 positions agree with TRBD2. V lost 9 bases, J lost 5 bases, and 9 bases stayed unmatched. The germline CDR1 and CDR2 sequences are ENHRY and SYGVKD. This CDR3 has 14 amino acids. The CDR3 bases are TGTGCCATACGGGGGGGCCCAGGCGACAATGAGCAGTTCTTC. Translation: CAIRGGPGDNEQFF.

This clonotype was found many times. This chain uses TRBV18 with TRBJ1-1; D remains unclear. The germline V gene encodes CDR1 KGHSH and CDR2 LQKENI. The V gene lost 5 bases and the J gene lost 7 bases, with 11 bases spanning the gap. The CDR3 runs 12 residues. CDR3 in amino acids: CASSTGRGEAFF. The DNA of the CDR3 is TGTGCCAGCTCAACTGGACGGGGTGAAGCTTTCTTT.

This clonotype showed up just a few times. This sequence joins TRBV12-3 or TRBV12-4 and TRBJ1-4; D not certain. The germline V and J ends were trimmed by 3 bases and 7 bases, with 12 bases remaining between them. The CDR3 contains 14 residues. CDR3 loop: CASSFLGSGEKLFF. The CDR3 DNA reads TGTGCCAGCAGTTTCTTGGGGAGTGGTGAAAAACTGTTTTTT.

This chain uses TRBV19 with TRBJ1-2; tentative D call: TRBD1 (5 bases). V was cut by 4 bases and J by 6 bases, with 15 bases left in between. Germline V lookup: CDR1 LNHDA, CDR2 SQIVND (reference sequence). The CDR3 covers 14 residues. CDR3 sequence: CASSRGEGTHGYTF. The CDR3 DNA reads as TGTGCCAGTAGTAGGGGGGAAGGGACCCATGGCTACACCTTC. The complete variable domain, with remaining parts taken from reference TRBV19 and TRBJ1-2, reads DGGITQSPKYLFRKEGQNVTLSCEQNLNHDAMYWYRQDPGQGLRLIYYSQIVNDFQKGDIAEGYSVSREKKESFPLTVTSAQKNPTAFYLCASSRGEGTHGYTFGSGTRLTVV.

V gene TRBV5-1 combines with J gene TRBJ2-2, with D possibly matching TRBD1 (6 bases). The CDR3 sequence is 15 residues long. Trimming stripped 4 bases from V and 0 bases from J, with 10 bases between. CDR1 and CDR2 from the germline V gene are SGHRS and YFSETQ. The CDR3 DNA reads TGCGCCAGCAGCATGACAGGTTCGAACACCGGGGAGCTGTTTTTT. Residues: CASSMTGSNTGELFF.

This clonotype was detected ten times or more. The chain has TRBV7-9 and TRBJ1-1; D is undetermined. Trimming left V 8 bases short and J 11 bases short, with 15 bases between. CDR3 length equals 11 residues. Germline V gives CDR1 SEHNR, CDR2 FQNEAQ (reference sequence). The CDR3 bases are TGTGCCAGCGTAGTGGGGAGGAGGGCTTTCTTT. Translation: CASVVGRRAFF.

The sample holds many counts of this clonotype. The CDR3 region is CASSFGTGQANYGYTF. The CDR3 nucleotides are TGTGCCAGCAGTTTCGGGACAGGGCAAGCTAACTATGGCTACACCTTC. J is TRBJ1-2 and V is TRBV27; 9 bases line up with TRBD1. Germline CDR1 is MNHEY and CDR2 is SMNVEV (reference sequence). V was clipped by 3 bases and J by 0 bases; unmatched bases: 5. The CDR3 sequence is 16 residues long.

This clonotype was seen at least ten times. The chain links TRBV20-1 to TRBJ2-7; a weak D match, TRBD1 (5 bases). The V end was cut by 2 bases, the J end by 2 bases, with 16 bases between. CDR3 length equals 15 residues. Germline V gene sequence: CDR1 DFQATT, CDR2 SNEGSKA (reference sequence). CDR3 region: CSARQGVFGPYEQYF. As DNA, the CDR3 is TGCAGTGCTAGACAGGGCGTCTTTGGTCCCTACGAGCAGTACTTC.

This clonotype was found many times. The chain combines TRBV28 with TRBJ1-2; 8 bases map to TRBD1. The CDR3 is made up of 14 amino acids. Per germline, CDR1 MDHEN and CDR2 SYDVKM. With V trimmed by 6 bases and J by 5 bases, 8 bases remained unmatched. The CDR3 DNA is TGTGCCAGCAGCTCAGGACAGGGCCTTTATGGCTACACCTTC. Translation: CASSSGQGLYGYTF.

This clonotype was picked up many times. The genes are TRBV13 and TRBJ2-7; TRBD1 matches at 11 bases. Trimming took 5 bases from V and 0 from J; bases not matched to a gene: 12. The CDR3 consists of 18 residues. Germline loops: CDR1 PRHDT, CDR2 FYEKMQ (reference sequence). The CDR3 bases are TGTGCCAGCAGCACGCTTGGACAGGGGGCTTCGGCCTCCTACGAGCAGTACTTC. This translates into CASSTLGQGASASYEQYF.

The table lists this clonotype with many counts. This chain connects TRBV12-5 to TRBJ2-2; D gene unclear. This CDR3 is built from 14 residues. Germline assignment: CDR1 LGHNT and CDR2 FRNRAP. V gave up 1 base and J gave up 2 bases, with 5 bases separating them. The CDR3 DNA sequence: TGTGCTAGTGGTTTGGACAGTAACACCGGGGAGCTGTTTTTT. Translated: CASGLDSNTGELFF.

This clonotype was seen more than once but under ten times. The chain couples TRBV6-5 to TRBJ2-3; D not resolved. Germline V gives CDR1 MNHEY, CDR2 SVGAGI. Trimming removed 0 bases at V and 2 bases at J, with 12 bases between. The CDR3 runs 16 residues. The DNA of the CDR3 is TGTGCCAGCAGTTACTCGATCGTCCCCACCACAGATACGCAGTATTTT. This codes for CASSYSIVPTTDTQYF.

This chain links TRBV6-1 with TRBJ2-1, with D maybe TRBD2 (5 bases). V was shortened by 4 bases and J by 7 bases, with 11 bases between the two germline ends. CDR1 and CDR2 (germline): MNHNS, SASEGT. The CDR3 consists of 13 residues. Here the CDR3 reads CASSVWTVNEQFF. In nucleotides, the CDR3 is TGTGCCAGCAGTGTCTGGACTGTTAATGAGCAGTTCTTC.

This clonotype was seen ten or more times. The chain joins TRBV6-2 or TRBV6-3 to TRBJ2-7; 7 bases fit TRBD1. Germline lookup yields CDR1 MNHEY and CDR2 SVGEGT. The CDR3 totals 13 residues. V dropped 2 bases and J dropped 4; count of bases not matched to a gene: 2. The CDR3 sequence is CASSYQGQYEQYF. For the CDR3, the DNA is TGTGCCAGCAGTTACCAGGGACAGTACGAGCAGTACTTC.

This clonotype was seen a handful of times. The chain joins TRBV12-3 or TRBV12-4 to TRBJ2-2, with D possibly matching TRBD2 (5 bases). This CDR3 has 15 amino acids. Trimming cost V 6 bases and J 7 bases, with 18 bases left between them. CDR3 region: CASSYHREWNGELFF. In DNA form, the CDR3 reads TGTGCCAGCAGCTACCATAGGGAGTGGAACGGGGAGCTGTTTTTT.

Worth noting for this clonotype: The conserved closing phenylalanine or tryptophan is absent in this CDR3, likely reflecting a read error. J is TRBJ1-2 and V is TRBV28; possibly TRBD1 for D (5 bases). The V gene lost 6 bases and the J gene lost 5 bases, with 28 bases spanning the gap. From germline, CDR1 is MDHEN and CDR2 SYDVKM. The CDR3 is 18 amino acids. The CDR3 region is CASRNTGPEASRGYGYTV. CDR3 DNA sequence: TGTGCCAGCAGGAATACCGGGCCGGAGGCCTCTAGGGGTTATGGCTACACCGTC.

This clonotype was recorded at least ten times. J is TRBJ2-3 and V is TRBV7-9; the D is unclear. Germline V lookup: CDR1 SEHNR, CDR2 FQNEAQ (reference sequence). V lost 3 bases and J lost 1, with 11 bases in between. This CDR3 is 15 amino acids long. The CDR3 nucleotides are TGTGCCAGCAGCTTCGGGCTTACCGGCACAGATACGCAGTATTTT. This sequence encodes CASSFGLTGTDTQYF.